This TCR beta chain was profiled in a study of T cell changes during pregnancy in multiple sclerosis. Libraries were prepared by immunoSEQ multiplex PCR; TCRdb keeps only in-frame clonotypes and omits some of them. This table has about 28,000 clones, 89% appearing once. The germline gives CDR1 WSHSY, CDR2 SAAADI. This CDR3 is 15 amino acids long. The J segment lost 2 bases and the V segment lost 4 bases, leaving 1 base of the junction unmatched. This chain joins TRBV10-2 and TRBJ2-3, with 12 bases aligning to TRBD2. The receptor comes from a female donor with multiple sclerosis, enrolled in a pregnancy study. Source: CD4+ T cells from peripheral blood mononuclear cells, taken in the second trimester of pregnancy. The CDR3 nucleotides are TGCGCCAGCAGTGGGACTAGCGGGGCCACAGATACGCAGTATTTT. Translation: CASSGTSGATDTQYF.